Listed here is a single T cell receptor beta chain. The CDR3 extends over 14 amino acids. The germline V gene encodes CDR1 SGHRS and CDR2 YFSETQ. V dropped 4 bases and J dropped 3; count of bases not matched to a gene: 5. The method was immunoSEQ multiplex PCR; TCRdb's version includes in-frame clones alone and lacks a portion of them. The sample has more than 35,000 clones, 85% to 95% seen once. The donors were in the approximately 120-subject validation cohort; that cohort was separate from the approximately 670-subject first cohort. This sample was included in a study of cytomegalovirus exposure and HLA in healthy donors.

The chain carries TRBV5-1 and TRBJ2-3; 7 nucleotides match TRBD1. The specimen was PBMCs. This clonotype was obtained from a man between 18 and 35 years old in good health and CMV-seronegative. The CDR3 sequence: CASSPETGTDTQYF. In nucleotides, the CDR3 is TGCGCCAGCAGCCCAGAGACAGGGACAGATACGCAGTATTTT.